A single sample is the source of the 5 T cell receptor beta chains below, sequenced in a study of CD8+ T cells in alopecia areata. Extracted RNA was reverse transcribed, and the resulting cDNA served as sequencing template. The assay was immunoSEQ multiplex PCR, and TCRdb's table has in-frame clones only and misses some. Among about 150,000 clones listed, 40% to 60% were seen once. This specimen was CD8+ T cells sorted from blood, taken at week 0. These receptors were obtained from a human donor with alopecia areata.

This chain uses TRBV19 with TRBJ1-5; TRBD1 is a possible D gene (5 bases). V was clipped by 6 bases and J by 0 bases, with 18 bases between them. The CDR3 has 17 residues. Germline V gene data show CDR1 as LNHDA and CDR2 as SQIVND (reference sequence). The CDR3 here is CASSTKGRGASNQPQHF. The CDR3 DNA sequence: TGTGCCAGTAGCACTAAAGGGAGGGGCGCTAGCAATCAGCCCCAGCATTTT.

The chain employs TRBV9 and TRBJ1-1, with D unresolved. Between the trimmed V and J ends, which lost 0 bases and 8 bases, there was a span of 14 bases. The length of the CDR3 is 14 residues. CDR1 is SGDLS and CDR2 is YYNGEE in the germline V gene. CDR3 region: CASSVAAKSPEAFF. In nucleotides, the CDR3 is TGTGCCAGCAGCGTAGCGGCCAAATCTCCCGAAGCTTTCTTT.

The rearrangement joins TRBV5-1 to TRBJ2-7; D is unclear. The CDR3 is made up of 12 amino acids. V was pared by 3 bases and J by 4 bases, with 8 bases between. The germline V gene encodes CDR1 SGHRS and CDR2 YFSETQ. CDR3 sequence (DNA): TGCGCCAGCAGCTCCCAGGAATACGAGCAGTACTTC. This encodes CASSSQEYEQYF. Full variable domain (remainder filled in from reference TRBV5-1 and TRBJ2-7): KAGVTQTPRYLIKTRGQQVTLSCSPISGHRSVSWYQQTPGQGLQFLFEYFSETQRNKGNFPGRFSGRQFSNSRSEMNVSTLELGDSALYLCASSSQEYEQYFGPGTRLTVT.

This clone was counted a single time. V usage is TRBV9 and J usage is TRBJ2-7; unclear D gene. The ends were cut back, 0 bases at V and 2 bases at J, with 6 bases in the middle. Germline V CDR1 and CDR2: SGDLS, YYNGEE. The CDR3 sequence is 13 residues long. CDR3 sequence reads: CASSVEGAYEQYF. CDR3 nucleotides: TGTGCCAGCAGCGTAGAAGGAGCCTACGAGCAGTACTTC. Full variable domain (outside the CDR3, taken from reference TRBV9 and TRBJ2-7): DSGVTQTPKHLITATGQRVTLRCSPRSGDLSVYWYQQSLDQGLQFLIQYYNGEERAKGNILERFSAQQFPDLHSELNLSSLELGDSALYFCASSVEGAYEQYFGPGTRLTVT.

CDR3 sequence reads: CASRLEDTQYF. Written as DNA, the CDR3 is TGTGCCAGCAGGCTAGAAGATACGCAGTATTTT. This sequence joins TRBV7-9 and TRBJ2-3, with D unresolved. Looked up from germline, CDR1 is SEHNR and CDR2 is FQNEAQ (reference sequence). This CDR3 spans 11 amino acids. V was cut by 6 bases and J by 5 bases, with 6 bases left in between.